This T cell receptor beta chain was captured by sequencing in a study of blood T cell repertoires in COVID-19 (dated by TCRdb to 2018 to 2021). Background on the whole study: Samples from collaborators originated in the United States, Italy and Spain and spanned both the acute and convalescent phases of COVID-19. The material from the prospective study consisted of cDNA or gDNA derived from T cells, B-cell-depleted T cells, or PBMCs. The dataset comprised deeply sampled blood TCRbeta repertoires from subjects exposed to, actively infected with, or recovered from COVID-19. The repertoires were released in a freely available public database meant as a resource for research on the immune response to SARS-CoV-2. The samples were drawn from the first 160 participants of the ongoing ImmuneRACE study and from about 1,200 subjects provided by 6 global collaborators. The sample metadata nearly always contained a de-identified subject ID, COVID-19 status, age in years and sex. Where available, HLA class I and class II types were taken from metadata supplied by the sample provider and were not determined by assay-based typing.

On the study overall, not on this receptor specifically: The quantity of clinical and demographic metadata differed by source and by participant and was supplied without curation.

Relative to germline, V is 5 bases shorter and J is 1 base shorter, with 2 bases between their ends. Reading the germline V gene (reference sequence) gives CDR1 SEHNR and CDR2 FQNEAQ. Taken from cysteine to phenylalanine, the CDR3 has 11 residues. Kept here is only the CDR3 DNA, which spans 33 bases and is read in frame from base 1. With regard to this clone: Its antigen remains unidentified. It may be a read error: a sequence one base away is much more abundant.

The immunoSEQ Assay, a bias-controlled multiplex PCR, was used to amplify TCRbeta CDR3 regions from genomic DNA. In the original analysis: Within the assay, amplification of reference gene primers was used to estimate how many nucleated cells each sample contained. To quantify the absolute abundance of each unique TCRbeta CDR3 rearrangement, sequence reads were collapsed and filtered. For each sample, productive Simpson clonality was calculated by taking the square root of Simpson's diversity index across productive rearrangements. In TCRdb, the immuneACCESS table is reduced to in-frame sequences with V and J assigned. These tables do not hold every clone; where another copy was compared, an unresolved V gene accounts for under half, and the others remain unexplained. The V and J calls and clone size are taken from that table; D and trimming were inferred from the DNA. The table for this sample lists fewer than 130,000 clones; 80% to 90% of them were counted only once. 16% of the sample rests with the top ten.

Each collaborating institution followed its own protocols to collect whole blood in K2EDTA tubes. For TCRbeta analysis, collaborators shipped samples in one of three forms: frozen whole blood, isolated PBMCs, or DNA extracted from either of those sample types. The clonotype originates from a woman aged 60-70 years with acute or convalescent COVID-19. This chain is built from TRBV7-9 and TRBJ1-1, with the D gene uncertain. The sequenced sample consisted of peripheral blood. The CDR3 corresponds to CASSQNTEAFF. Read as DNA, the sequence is TGTGCCAGCAGCCAGAACACTGAAGCTTTCTTT.